This TCR beta chain came from a study of cytomegalovirus exposure and HLA in healthy donors. Study details: Some 85 million unique TCRs, all from HLA-typed donors, were included in an early release of the data. Study results and caveats: TCR beta sequences reportedly predicted most subjects' HLA-A and HLA-B alleles accurately.

This cohort consisted of healthy bone marrow donors. Unrecorded immune exposures were likely, despite nominal health at sampling. A note on this clone: Antigen specificity is unknown.

Vbeta (60) and Jbeta (13) primers were used in the PCR. Sequenced by immunoSEQ multiplex PCR; TCRdb stores in-frame clones only, minus some. Of around 210,000 clones listed, about 85% are singletons. Trimming took off 0 bases at V and 7 bases at J, with 16 bases between the two ends. There are 16 residues in the CDR3. Germline lookup yields CDR1 LNHNV and CDR2 YYDKDF (reference sequence). The sample was PBMCs. This chain links TRBV15 with TRBJ1-5; possible D gene TRBD1, 6 bases. The sequence was collected from a girl aged 2 to 10 in good health and CMV-seronegative. CDR3 coding DNA: TGTGCCACCAGCAGAGATAGTAGTCTGCAGGGGCAGCCCCAGCATTTT. It specifies CATSRDSSLQGQPQHF.